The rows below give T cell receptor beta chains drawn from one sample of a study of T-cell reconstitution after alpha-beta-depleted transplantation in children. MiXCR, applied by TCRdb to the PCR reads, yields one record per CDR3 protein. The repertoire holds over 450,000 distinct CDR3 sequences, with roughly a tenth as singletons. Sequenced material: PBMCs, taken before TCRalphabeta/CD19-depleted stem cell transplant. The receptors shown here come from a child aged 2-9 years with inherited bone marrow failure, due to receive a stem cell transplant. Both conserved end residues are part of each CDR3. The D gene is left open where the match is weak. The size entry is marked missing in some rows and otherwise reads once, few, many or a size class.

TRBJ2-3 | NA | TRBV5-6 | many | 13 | TGTGCCAGCAGAGGACTAAGCACAGATACGCAGTATTTT | CASRGLSTDTQYF
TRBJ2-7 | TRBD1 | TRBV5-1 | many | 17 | TGCGCCAGCGGGACTTGGGACAGGCGCCGAAGCTCCTACGAGCAGTACTTC | CASGTWDRRRSSYEQYF
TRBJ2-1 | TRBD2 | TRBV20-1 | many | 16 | TGCAGTGCTAGTCCAATAGCGGGAGTAATCTACAATGAGCAGTTCTTC | CSASPIAGVIYNEQFF
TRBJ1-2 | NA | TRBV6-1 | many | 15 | TGTGCCAGCAGTCCCTTCAGCATGGGGGTCTATGGCTACACCTTC | CASSPFSMGVYGYTF
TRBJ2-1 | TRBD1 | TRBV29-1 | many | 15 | TGCAGCGGTTCCCAACCCGGGACAGGGAAGAATGAGCAGTTCTTC | CSGSQPGTGKNEQFF
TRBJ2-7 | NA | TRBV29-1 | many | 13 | TGCAGCGTTGTTGGTATAGGGGGTTACGAGCAGTACTTC | CSVVGIGGYEQYF
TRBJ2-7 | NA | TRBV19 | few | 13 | TGTGCCAGTAGTCCGGGACATACCTACGAGCAGTACTTC | CASSPGHTYEQYF
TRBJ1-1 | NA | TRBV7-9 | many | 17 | TGTGCCAGCAGCCACCCGGGACACCGGTTTAAAAACACTGAAGCTTTCTTT | CASSHPGHRFKNTEAFF
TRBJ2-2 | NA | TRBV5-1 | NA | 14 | TGCGCCAGCAGCCAACAGGGTGCCACCGGGGAGCTGTTTTTT | CASSQQGATGELFF
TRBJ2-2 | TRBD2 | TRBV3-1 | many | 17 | TGTGCCAGCAGCCTTCTTAGCGGGAGCGCCGGTCCCGGGGAGCTGTTTTTT | CASSLLSGSAGPGELFF
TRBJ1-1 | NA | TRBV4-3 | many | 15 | TGCGCCAGCAGCTCGGGCACAGGGAGAGGGGCTGAAGCTTTCTTT | CASSSGTGRGAEAFF
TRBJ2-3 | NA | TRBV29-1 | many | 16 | TGCAGCGTTGACGGGCCGTCGTTCACCGGGGCAGATACGCAGTATTTT | CSVDGPSFTGADTQYF
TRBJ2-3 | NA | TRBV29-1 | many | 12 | TGCAGCGTTGCGAGTAGCGGAGATACGCAGTATTTT | CSVASSGDTQYF
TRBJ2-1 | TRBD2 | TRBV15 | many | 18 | TGTGCCACCAGCCGAATTGCTAGCGGGGAACCCATAAACAATGAGCAGTTCTTC | CATSRIASGEPINNEQFF
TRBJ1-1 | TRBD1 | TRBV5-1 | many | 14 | TGCGCCAGTGGAGACCCCTCAGGGGGAGGTGAAGCTTTCTTT | CASGDPSGGGEAFF
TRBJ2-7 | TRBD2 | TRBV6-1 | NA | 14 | TGTGCCAGCAGCCGGACTAGCGGGAGCCACGAGCAGTACTTC | CASSRTSGSHEQYF
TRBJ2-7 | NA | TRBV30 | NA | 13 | TGTGCCTGGGATCGCCGGGACACCTACGAGCAGTACTTC | CAWDRRDTYEQYF
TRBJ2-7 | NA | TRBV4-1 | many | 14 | TGCGCCAGCAGCCAAGTCGGCGGAGCCTACGAGCAGTACTTC | CASSQVGGAYEQYF
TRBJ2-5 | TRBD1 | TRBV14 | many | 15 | TGTGCCAGCAGCGCCCGGACAGGGATGTGGGGGACCCAGTACTTC | CASSARTGMWGTQYF
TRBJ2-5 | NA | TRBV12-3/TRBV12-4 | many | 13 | TGTGCCAGCAGTTTAGGTCATAAAGAGACCCAGTACTTC | CASSLGHKETQYF
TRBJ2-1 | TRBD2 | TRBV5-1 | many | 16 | TGTGCCAGCAGTTTAGCGGGGACTAGCGGTTACAATGAGCAGTTCTTC | CASSLAGTSGYNEQFF
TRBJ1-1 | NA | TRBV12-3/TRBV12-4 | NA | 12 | TGTGCCAGCAGTCTGGAGGAGACTGAAGCTTTCTTT | CASSLEETEAFF
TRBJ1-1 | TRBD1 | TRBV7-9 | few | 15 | TGTGCCAGCAGCCCGGGACAGGCAACTAACACTGAAGCTTTCTTT | CASSPGQATNTEAFF
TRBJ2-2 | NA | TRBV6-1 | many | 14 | TGTGCCAGCAGTCCGACACACCCGACCGGGGAGCTGTTTTTT | CASSPTHPTGELFF
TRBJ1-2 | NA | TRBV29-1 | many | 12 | TGCAGCGTTGAAGACTTGGATTATGGCTACACCTTC | CSVEDLDYGYTF
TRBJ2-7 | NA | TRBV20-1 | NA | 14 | TGCAGTTCCGGACGGGGGACCCTCTCCTACGAGCAGTACTTC | CSSGRGTLSYEQYF
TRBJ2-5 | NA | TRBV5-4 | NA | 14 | TGTGCCAGCAGCTTGGCGGGGGCCGGGGAGACCCAGTACTTC | CASSLAGAGETQYF
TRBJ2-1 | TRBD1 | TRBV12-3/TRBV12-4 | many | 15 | TGTGCCAGCAGTTTCCGACAGGGGGCAGAGAATGAGCAGTTCTTC | CASSFRQGAENEQFF
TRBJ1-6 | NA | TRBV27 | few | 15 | TGTGCCAGCAGTAGAGCCGGGACGGACGATTCACCCCTCCACTTT | CASSRAGTDDSPLHF
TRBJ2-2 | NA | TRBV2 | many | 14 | TGTGCCAGCAAGTCGGGAAGGGGTGGCGGGGAGCTGTTTTTT | CASKSGRGGGELFF
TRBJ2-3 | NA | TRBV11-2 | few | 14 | TGTGCCAGCAGCTTAGGGGCCGCGGGAGATACGCAGTATTTT | CASSLGAAGDTQYF